Each of the 24 T cell receptor beta chains below was sequenced from the same sample in a study of PD-1 blockade in classical Hodgkin lymphoma. The time point denotes: cycle 4 day 1 (C4D1), after five to seven weeks of nivolumab. Each patient experienced a relapse that followed autologous stem cell transplantation, and brentuximab vedotin exposure varied. Using immunoSEQ multiplex PCR, the repertoire was profiled, and TCRdb retains in-frame clones only, with some absent. This table holds roughly 41,000 clones, around 74% found once. The source was peripheral blood mononuclear cells (PBMCs), collected before the fourth cycle of nivolumab. The receptor source for this set is a human donor with classical Hodgkin lymphoma.

The V gene is TRBV2, the J gene TRBJ1-5, with D uncertain. Trimming left V 2 bases short and J 1 base short, with 6 bases between. The germline V gene has CDR1 SNHLY and CDR2 FYNNEI. The CDR3 is 14 amino acids. Here the CDR3 DNA reads TGTGCCAGCAGTGAATGGGTCAGCAATCAGCCCCAGCATTTT. This encodes CASSEWVSNQPQHF.

The chain carries TRBV30 and TRBJ1-1; D is perhaps TRBD1 (6 bases). The germline CDR1 and CDR2 sequences are GTSNPN and SVGIG (reference sequence). This CDR3 is 17 amino acids long. V gave up 0 bases and J gave up 4 bases, with 21 bases separating them. The DNA for the CDR3 is TGTGCCTGGAGTGTTAACTCTAACAGGGATTATGGCACTGAAGCTTTCTTT. Its translation is CAWSVNSNRDYGTEAFF.

The chain combines TRBV6-5 with TRBJ2-3; no firm D call. The CDR3 is 14 residues long. CDR1 is MNHEY and CDR2 is SVGAGI in the germline V gene. V lost 5 bases, J lost 0 bases, and 9 bases lay in between. CDR3: CASSPDSSTDTQYF. Written as DNA, the CDR3 is TGTGCCAGCAGTCCGGATTCTAGCACAGATACGCAGTATTTT.

V and J are TRBV30 and TRBJ2-2; D not certain. In germline, CDR1 is GTSNPN, CDR2 SVGIG (reference sequence). Trimming took 3 bases from V and 0 from J, leaving 14 bases between them. The CDR3 length is 16 residues. CDR3 loop: CAWRSGFDANTGELFF. The CDR3, as DNA: TGTGCCTGGAGATCCGGATTTGACGCGAACACCGGGGAGCTGTTTTTT.

The rearrangement uses TRBV9 and TRBJ2-5, with a possible D match to TRBD2 (5 bases). Germline V gene data show CDR1 as SGDLS and CDR2 as YYNGEE. Trimming cost V 4 bases and J 3 bases, with 16 bases left between them. The CDR3 extends over 15 amino acids. The CDR3 region has the DNA TGTGCCAGCAGCCCCAGAGGGCTGATTGAAGAGACCCAGTACTTC. It specifies CASSPRGLIEETQYF.

J is TRBJ1-5 and V is TRBV6-1; D is uncertain. Trimming left V 5 bases short and J 9 bases short, with 17 bases between. This CDR3 spans 14 amino acids. CDR1 and CDR2 (germline): MNHNS, SASEGT. CDR3 loop: CASSLVRNTGPQHF. As DNA, the CDR3 is TGTGCCAGCAGTCTCGTTCGGAATACTGGGCCCCAGCATTTT.

This clone was detected a few times. V gene TRBV4-2 combines with J gene TRBJ2-7; D gene ambiguous. Germline V gene data show CDR1 as LGHNA and CDR2 as YNFKEQ. The CDR3 contains 15 residues. The V gene lost 3 bases and the J gene lost 3 bases, with 15 bases spanning the gap. The CDR3 DNA is TGTGCCAGCAGCCAGGACGAAACCAAACTCTACGAGCAGTACTTC. As protein: CASSQDETKLYEQYF.

The genes are TRBV6-6 and TRBJ1-4, with TRBD1 as a possible D gene (6 bases). In germline, CDR1 is MNHNY, CDR2 SVGAGI (reference sequence). The CDR3 length is 14 residues. The ends were cut back, 2 bases at V and 6 bases at J, with 10 bases in the middle. CDR3 protein: CASSYGGRDEKLFF. CDR3 bases: TGTGCCAGCAGTTACGGGGGCAGAGATGAAAAACTGTTTTTT.

The chain joins TRBV4-1 to TRBJ1-1; D not resolved. CDR3 size: 12 residues. Trimming removed 3 bases at V and 2 bases at J, with 4 bases between. From germline, CDR1 is MGHRA and CDR2 YSYEKL. The CDR3 DNA reads TGCGCCAGCAGCCAGGGAAACACTGAAGCTTTCTTT. Encoded protein: CASSQGNTEAFF.

This rearrangement joins TRBV9 to TRBJ2-7, with TRBD2 as a possible D gene (7 bases). From germline, CDR1 is SGDLS and CDR2 YYNGEE. The CDR3 consists of 13 residues. V dropped 7 bases and J dropped 5 bases, with 16 bases sitting between them. The CDR3 sequence is CASSEGGGNEQYF. The CDR3 nucleotides read TGTGCCAGCTCCGAAGGGGGGGGGAACGAGCAGTACTTC. The full variable domain, rest sourced from reference TRBV9 and TRBJ2-7, is DSGVTQTPKHLITATGQRVTLRCSPRSGDLSVYWYQQSLDQGLQFLIQYYNGEERAKGNILERFSAQQFPDLHSELNLSSLELGDSALYFCASSEGGGNEQYFGPGTRLTVT.

The V and J genes are TRBV15 and TRBJ2-1; 8 bases map to TRBD1. After removal of 0 bases from V and 3 bases from J, the junction contained 1 base not matched to a gene. Per the germline V gene, CDR1 is LNHNV and CDR2 is YYDKDF (reference sequence). The CDR3 is 15 amino acids. CDR3 residues: CATSREDRGYNEQFF. CDR3 coding DNA: TGTGCCACCAGCAGAGAAGACAGGGGCTACAATGAGCAGTTCTTC.

The chain joins TRBV15 to TRBJ2-2; tentatively, D is TRBD1 or TRBD2 (6 bases each). The germline V gene encodes CDR1 LNHNV and CDR2 YYDKDF (reference sequence). Trimming cost V 0 bases and J 3 bases, with 11 bases left between them. CDR3 length: 16 amino acids. In DNA form, the CDR3 reads TGTGCCACCAGCAGAGATTGGGGGGCGTACACCGGGGAGCTGTTTTTT. It encodes CATSRDWGAYTGELFF.

The rearrangement links TRBV7-2 to TRBJ1-5; TRBD1 matches 7 bases. The trim removed 5 bases at V and 2 bases at J, leaving 6 bases unmatched. The CDR3 runs to 15 residues. Germline V gene lookup returns CDR1 SGHTA and CDR2 FQGNSA. CDR3 protein: CASSRDRAGNQPQHF. The CDR3 coding sequence is TGTGCCAGCAGCAGAGACAGGGCCGGCAATCAGCCCCAGCATTTT.

V usage is TRBV19 and J usage is TRBJ1-2; D is uncertain. Germline-derived CDR1 and CDR2 are LNHDA and SQIVND (reference sequence). Trimming stripped 6 bases from V and 4 bases from J, with 18 bases between. The CDR3 consists of 15 residues. Here the CDR3 reads CASRGFAGLGYGYTF. In DNA form, the CDR3 reads TGTGCCAGTAGAGGGTTTGCCGGACTCGGCTATGGCTACACCTTC.

This chain connects TRBV2 to TRBJ2-3, with D perhaps TRBD2 (5 bases). The CDR3 is 17 amino acids. Trimming removed 0 bases from V and 6 bases from J, with 19 bases in between. CDR1 and CDR2 from the germline V gene are SNHLY and FYNNEI. The DNA of the CDR3 is TGTGCCAGCAGTGAAGCGCTATGGTCCGTTTCGGGGGATACGCAGTATTTT. Its protein is CASSEALWSVSGDTQYF.

The rearrangement joins TRBV19 to TRBJ1-1; 8 bases are shared with TRBD1. Germline loops: CDR1 LNHDA, CDR2 SQIVND (reference sequence). The CDR3 has 14 amino acids. V was pared by 5 bases and J by 3 bases, with 5 bases of the junction left unmatched. The CDR3 DNA follows: TGTGCCAGTAGTTGGACAGGGTTCGACACTGAAGCTTTCTTT. It codes for CASSWTGFDTEAFF. The whole variable domain, remainder taken from reference TRBV19 and TRBJ1-1, is DGGITQSPKYLFRKEGQNVTLSCEQNLNHDAMYWYRQDPGQGLRLIYYSQIVNDFQKGDIAEGYSVSREKKESFPLTVTSAQKNPTAFYLCASSWTGFDTEAFFGQGTRLTVV.

This clone was detected once. The rearrangement joins TRBV21-1 to TRBJ2-4; the table calls TRBD1, which could not be checked here. TRBV21-1 is described as a pseudogene. The CDR3 spans 14 residues. The CDR3 bases are TGTGCCAGCCCGAACGACAGGGCCAAAAACATTCAGTACTTC. This sequence encodes CASPNDRAKNIQYF.

The chain combines TRBV27 with TRBJ2-5, with a possible D match to TRBD2 (7 bases). The CDR3 spans 15 residues. Trimming took 2 bases from V and 2 from J, leaving 12 bases between them. In germline, CDR1 is MNHEY, CDR2 SMNVEV (reference sequence). CDR3 DNA sequence: TGTGCCAGCAGTTTACGGGGGGCGATACAAGAGACCCAGTACTTC. Protein product: CASSLRGAIQETQYF.

V is TRBV7-2 and J is TRBJ2-7; a possible D gene is TRBD1 (5 bases). The CDR3 covers 14 residues. V was pared by 1 base and J by 4 bases, with 11 bases between. The germline V gene has CDR1 SGHTA and CDR2 FQGNSA. The CDR3 reads CASSLGAQGYEQYF. The CDR3 nucleotides are TGTGCCAGCAGCTTAGGGGCTCAGGGATACGAGCAGTACTTC.

This clone has more than one count but fewer than ten. The chain recombines TRBV6-5 with TRBJ2-7; 9 bases match TRBD1. Per the germline V gene, CDR1 is MNHEY and CDR2 is SVGAGI. This CDR3 region has 11 residues. V gave up 10 bases and J gave up 5 bases; unmatched junction bases: 3. CDR3: CAIRDRDEQYF. The CDR3 DNA reads as TGTGCCATTCGGGACAGGGACGAGCAGTACTTC.

CDR3 protein: CASSLRQASSYYEQYF. In DNA, the CDR3 is TGTGCCAGCAGCTTGAGACAGGCGTCCTCCTACTACGAGCAGTACTTC. The V gene is TRBV5-4, the J gene TRBJ2-7; D perhaps matches TRBD1 (6 bases). This CDR3 spans 16 amino acids. Germline values: CDR1 SGHNT, CDR2 YYREEE (reference sequence). V lost 1 base, J lost 3 bases, and 17 bases lay in between.

The J gene is TRBJ2-3, the V gene TRBV28, with D hard to call. V lost 2 bases, J lost 2 bases, and 2 bases lay in between. CDR3 length equals 12 residues. Looked up from germline, CDR1 is MDHEN and CDR2 is SYDVKM. The CDR3 spells CASSLATDTQYF. For the CDR3, the DNA is TGTGCCAGCAGTTTAGCCACAGATACGCAGTATTTT. Filled out from reference TRBV28 and TRBJ2-3, the complete variable domain reads DVKVTQSSRYLVKRTGEKVFLECVQDMDHENMFWYRQDPGLGLRLIYFSYDVKMKEKGDIPEGYSVSREKKERFSLILESASTNQTSMYLCASSLATDTQYFGPGTRLTVL.

The chain links TRBV4-2 to TRBJ2-4, with TRBD1 identical over 11 bases. CDR1 is LGHNA and CDR2 is YNFKEQ in the germline V gene. The CDR3 spans 17 residues. J was trimmed by 3 bases and V by 0 bases; bases with no gene match: 4. The CDR3 DNA follows: TGTGCCAGCAGCCAAGAAAGGACAGGGGGCAACAAAAACATTCAGTACTTC. It codes for CASSQERTGGNKNIQYF.

The chain joins TRBV6-1 to TRBJ1-5; unclear D gene. The CDR3 is made up of 16 amino acids. The V end was cut by 2 bases, the J end by 6 bases, with 17 bases between. Germline values: CDR1 MNHNS, CDR2 SASEGT. The DNA of the CDR3 is TGTGCCAGCAGTGAAATATGGGAAGGGCGCGGTCAGCCCCAGCATTTT. It is translated as CASSEIWEGRGQPQHF.